Listed here are 20 T cell receptor beta chains from one sample, sequenced in a study of naive and memory T cell subsets. Treatment of the sample: skin biopsy from PPD injection site in Mantoux-positive individual. An oligonucleotide containing a UMI was ligated to the 3' end of TCR cDNA. The SP2 primer and nested alpha and beta constant region primers amplified ligated cDNA in four rounds. One entry per CDR3 protein results from TCRdb running MiXCR on the UMI-ligation and nested PCR reads. The data contain more than 20,000 distinct CDR3 sequences, approximately 6.5% of them seen just once; the ten biggest clones take up approximately 6%. Here the sequenced sample was skin, taken from a tuberculin skin test site. These receptors were obtained from an adult in good health.

The chain uses TRBV28 and TRBJ2-7; D is possibly TRBD2 (6 bases). The germline V gene encodes CDR1 MDHEN and CDR2 SYDVKM. The CDR3 spans 12 residues. Trimming pared 7 bases from V and 2 bases from J, leaving 9 bases between. Here the CDR3 DNA reads TGTGCCAGCATGGGAGGCGCCTACGAGCAGTACTTC. Translating gives CASMGGAYEQYF.

The rearrangement links TRBV4-1 to TRBJ1-4; no firm D call. The CDR3 runs 16 residues. The germline CDR1 and CDR2 sequences are MGHRA and YSYEKL. V lost 4 bases and J 0 bases, leaving 12 bases between the germline ends. In DNA, the CDR3 is TGCGCCAGCAGCCTCGAACTGGGAGCAACTAATGAAAAACTGTTTTTT. Encoded protein: CASSLELGATNEKLFF.

The rearrangement uses TRBV27 and TRBJ2-1; TRBD2 is a possible D gene (5 bases). The length of the CDR3 is 16 residues. Trimming removed 3 bases at V and 1 base at J, with 13 bases between. Germline loops: CDR1 MNHEY, CDR2 SMNVEV (reference sequence). The CDR3: CASSFLASPSYNEQFF. The CDR3 DNA sequence: TGTGCCAGCAGTTTTTTAGCGAGTCCATCCTACAATGAGCAGTTCTTC.

About this clonotype itself: A much larger clone sits a single nucleotide away, making a read error possible. The chain is built from TRBV28 and TRBJ1-3; unclear D gene. The CDR3 spans 13 residues. Trimming pared 6 bases from V and 4 bases from J, leaving 10 bases between. Germline lookup yields CDR1 MDHEN and CDR2 SYDVKM. The CDR3 sequence: CASRWSFGNTIYF. For the CDR3, the DNA is TGTGCCAGCAGGTGGTCGTTCGGAAACACCATATATTTT.

This clonotype occurred many times. The V gene is TRBV20-1, the J gene TRBJ2-1, with 9 bases lining up with TRBD2. V gave up 6 bases and J gave up 7 bases; unmatched junction bases: 10. The germline CDR1 and CDR2 sequences are DFQATT and SNEGSKA (reference sequence). CDR3 length: 14 amino acids. CDR3 in amino acids: CSARTSARFNEQFF. DNA for the CDR3: TGCAGTGCCCGGACTAGCGCCCGCTTTAATGAGCAGTTCTTC.

This clonotype was seen ten or more times. The J gene is TRBJ2-1, the V gene TRBV2; TRBD1 aligns across 8 bases. Germline assignment: CDR1 SNHLY and CDR2 FYNNEI. The ends lost 3 bases at V and 4 bases at J; junction bases unmatched: 8. There are 16 residues in the CDR3. The DNA of the CDR3 is TGTGCCAGCAGTGATTGGGACAGGATGATTTACAATGAGCAGTTCTTC. Translated: CASSDWDRMIYNEQFF.

The J gene is TRBJ1-2, the V gene TRBV6-2 or TRBV6-3, with D possibly being TRBD1 (5 bases). CDR3 length: 14 amino acids. Germline CDR1 MNHEY, CDR2 SVGEGT. V was pared by 2 bases and J by 5 bases, with 12 bases between. DNA for the CDR3: TGTGCCAGCAGTTACGAGACAGAGGGGTATGGCTACACCTTC. Translating gives CASSYETEGYGYTF.

The chain couples TRBV12-3 or TRBV12-4 to TRBJ2-3; D unclear. The CDR3 spans 14 residues. V was cut by 1 base and J by 4 bases, with 9 bases left in between. CDR3 amino acids: CASSLDKSADTQYF. CDR3 bases: TGTGCCAGCAGTTTAGACAAGTCGGCAGATACGCAGTATTTT.

This clonotype was counted many times. Sequence at one end of the junction differs from germline and may be a read error. The rearrangement links TRBV3-1 to TRBJ2-7, with D perhaps TRBD2 (5 bases). This CDR3 contains 14 residues. Per the germline V gene, CDR1 is LGHDT and CDR2 is YNNKEL (reference sequence). The CDR3 reads CASSQFSSSHEQYF. CDR3 sequence (DNA): TGTGCCAGCAGCCAATTCTCTAGCTCCCACGAGCAGTACTTC.

This clonotype was seen many times. This chain joins TRBV4-2 and TRBJ1-4, with D perhaps TRBD1 (6 bases). Germline V gene lookup returns CDR1 LGHNA and CDR2 YNFKEQ. CDR3 length: 16 residues. Trimming cost V 1 base and J 4 bases, with 13 bases left between them. The CDR3 coding sequence is TGTGCCAGCAGCCAAGGGGGGGCAGGGAGTAATGAAAAACTGTTTTTT. It encodes CASSQGGAGSNEKLFF.

This chain uses TRBV7-2 with TRBJ2-1, with TRBD2 identical over 8 bases. Per the germline V gene, CDR1 is SGHTA and CDR2 is FQGNSA. The CDR3 totals 17 residues. J was trimmed by 4 bases and V by 6 bases; bases with no gene match: 14. The CDR3 region has the DNA TGTGCCAGCAGTCCCTCGGCCCTAGCGGGCTCATACAATGAGCAGTTCTTC. Amino acid sequence: CASSPSALAGSYNEQFF.

The chain joins TRBV6-2 or TRBV6-3 to TRBJ1-3, with 10 bases identical to TRBD1. The V gene's germline CDR1 is MNHEY and CDR2 SVGEGT. V trimming: 2 bases; J trimming: 1 base; junction bases outside the gene matches: 11. This CDR3 spans 19 amino acids. The CDR3 here is CASSYTGTGAIPSGNTIYF. The CDR3 DNA reads TGTGCCAGCAGTTACACCGGGACAGGGGCCATACCTTCTGGAAACACCATATATTTT.

This clonotype was counted many times. The chain carries TRBV10-3 and TRBJ2-1; D gene unclear. V was cut by 8 bases and J by 2 bases, with 13 bases left in between. The germline gives CDR1 ENHRY, CDR2 SYGVKD. The CDR3 consists of 14 residues. The CDR3 spells CAIPGPPAYNEQFF. Written as DNA, the CDR3 is TGTGCCATCCCAGGACCCCCGGCCTACAATGAGCAGTTCTTC.

This clonotype was observed many times. This chain joins TRBV5-5 and TRBJ2-7, with TRBD1 matching 12 bases. The CDR3 is 15 residues long. Trimming removed 2 bases from V and 4 bases from J; junction bases left unmatched: 4. Germline CDR1 reads SGHKS; CDR2 reads YYEKEE (reference sequence). CDR3 residues: CASSFRDRGPYEQYF. CDR3 nucleotides: TGTGCCAGCAGCTTCCGGGACAGGGGGCCGTACGAGCAGTACTTC.

This clonotype appeared a few times. The rearrangement joins TRBV6-1 to TRBJ2-7; 14 bases line up with TRBD2. This CDR3 has 16 residues. Germline trimming cut 9 bases from V and 1 base from J; bases unmatched to any gene: 8. CDR1 MNHNS and CDR2 SASEGT come from the germline V gene. CDR3 residues: CASRLAGGPGSYEQYF. The CDR3 DNA follows: TGTGCCAGTCGACTAGCGGGAGGGCCCGGGTCCTACGAGCAGTACTTC.

By share of the sample, this clonotype is medium-sized. J is TRBJ2-3 and V is TRBV29-1; D call uncertain. The V and J ends lost 6 bases and 0 bases respectively, with 10 bases between them. Germline-derived CDR1 and CDR2 are SQVTM and ANQGSEA. The CDR3 spans 13 residues. CDR3 in amino acids: CSVRSSSTDTQYF. As DNA, the CDR3 is TGCAGCGTCAGGAGTTCTAGCACAGATACGCAGTATTTT.

This clonotype was counted at least ten times. The chain's CDR3 is CASSSGGGRETQYF. For the CDR3, the DNA is TGCGCCAGCAGCTCAGGTGGCGGGAGAGAGACCCAGTACTTC. This chain connects TRBV4-1 to TRBJ2-5; 7 nucleotides agree with TRBD2. CDR1 and CDR2 (germline): MGHRA, YSYEKL. This CDR3 has 14 amino acids. V lost 5 bases, J lost 4 bases, and 7 bases stayed unmatched.

In its sample, this clonotype was seen many times. This chain uses TRBV5-1 with TRBJ2-2; 8 bases are shared with TRBD2. The V gene's germline CDR1 is SGHRS and CDR2 YFSETQ. This CDR3 spans 15 amino acids. J gave up 3 bases and V 3 bases, and 4 bases lay outside the gene matches. The CDR3 DNA is TGCGCCAGCAGCTCAAAGCGGGAGTACACCGGGGAGCTGTTTTTT. Protein product: CASSSKREYTGELFF.

This clonotype has a handful of counts. The chain combines TRBV6-6 with TRBJ2-3, with TRBD2 identical over 8 bases. The CDR3 covers 17 residues. Trimming cost V 6 bases and J 1 base; bases outside gene matches: 12. Per germline, CDR1 MNHNY and CDR2 SVGAGI (reference sequence). For the CDR3, the DNA is TGTGCCAGCAGCCCCCCTAGCGGGTCTCACGGCACAGATACGCAGTATTTT. Translating gives CASSPPSGSHGTDTQYF.

This clonotype was recorded a few times. V and J are TRBV7-2 and TRBJ1-5; possible D gene TRBD1, 6 bases. The CDR3 totals 15 residues. V gave up 5 bases and J gave up 4 bases, with 15 bases separating them. CDR1 and CDR2 (germline): SGHTA, FQGNSA. The CDR3, as DNA: TGTGCCAGCAGCCCAAGACAGGAGGGGAATCAGCCCCAGCATTTT. Its translation is CASSPRQEGNQPQHF.